The 9 T cell receptor beta chains presented below share a single source sample, sequenced in a study of blood T cell repertoires in COVID-19. The protocol was immunoSEQ multiplex PCR, while the TCRdb copy is restricted to in-frame clones and leaves out a portion. The sample comprises about 140,000 clones, over 70% of which are singletons, and around 11% rests with the top ten. Material for sequencing was PBMCs or T cells enriched from blood (not recorded which). Receptor source: a man aged 55 to 70 who had recovered from COVID-19.

The genes are TRBV27 and TRBJ2-1; no definite D call. V was pared by 3 bases and J by 8 bases, with 17 bases between. CDR3 length equals 15 residues. Germline V CDR1 and CDR2: MNHEY, SMNVEV (reference sequence). As DNA, the CDR3 is TGTGCCAGCAGTTTTTACCAGAACAGAGACGATGAGCAGTTCTTC. Its protein product is CASSFYQNRDDEQFF.

CDR3 sequence (DNA): TGTGCCAGCAAGACAGGAACATCGAACACCGGGGAGCTGTTTTTT. This translates into CASKTGTSNTGELFF. J is TRBJ2-2 and V is TRBV2; D may be TRBD1 (6 bases). Trimming took off 7 bases at V and 0 bases at J, with 12 bases between the two ends. In germline, CDR1 is SNHLY, CDR2 FYNNEI. The CDR3 extends over 15 amino acids. The variable domain in full, completed from reference TRBV2 and TRBJ2-2, reads EPEVTQTPSHQVTQMGQEVILRCVPISNHLYFYWYRQILGQKVEFLVSFYNNEISEKSEIFDDQFSVERPDGSNFTLKIRSTKLEDSAMYFCASKTGTSNTGELFFGEGSRLTVL.

Here the CDR3 DNA reads TGTGCCAGCTCACGGGGACAGGGTGATGGCTACACCTTC. Its translation: CASSRGQGDGYTF. The chain has TRBV18 and TRBJ1-2, with TRBD1 identical over 9 bases. The trim removed 4 bases at V and 6 bases at J, leaving 3 bases unmatched. Germline-derived CDR1 and CDR2 are KGHSH and LQKENI. This CDR3 spans 13 amino acids.

This chain links TRBV13 with TRBJ1-1, with 8 bases matching TRBD1. After removal of 5 bases from V and 4 bases from J, the junction contained 3 bases not matched to a gene. Germline V lookup: CDR1 PRHDT, CDR2 FYEKMQ (reference sequence). The CDR3 has 13 residues. The CDR3 region has the DNA TGTGCCAGCAGCCCCGACAGGGGCACTGAAGCTTTCTTT. It codes for CASSPDRGTEAFF.

This chain links TRBV29-1 with TRBJ2-3; weak D call: TRBD2 (5 bases). The ends were cut back, 4 bases at V and 6 bases at J, with 11 bases in the middle. The CDR3 runs to 12 residues. The germline gives CDR1 SQVTM, CDR2 ANQGSEA. In DNA form, the CDR3 reads TGCAGCGTTGGTCTAGCTCAGGATACGCAGTATTTT. As protein: CSVGLAQDTQYF.

The J gene is TRBJ1-4, the V gene TRBV12-3 or TRBV12-4; 7 positions match TRBD1. With V trimmed by 8 bases and J by 4 bases, 4 bases remained unmatched. This CDR3 is built from 13 residues. Here the CDR3 reads CASGTEFNEKLFF. CDR3 nucleotide sequence: TGTGCCAGCGGGACAGAATTTAATGAAAAACTGTTTTTT.

In its sample, this clone was seen once. Other DNA sequences in this specimen translate into the identical CDR3. The V gene is TRBV20-1, the J gene TRBJ2-1, with 12 bases identical to TRBD2. The CDR3 sequence is 15 residues long. V was pared by 3 bases and J by 1 base, with 1 base of the junction left unmatched. Germline V gene data show CDR1 as DFQATT and CDR2 as SNEGSKA (reference sequence). Here the CDR3 reads CSASTSGRSYNEQFF. CDR3 coding DNA: TGCAGTGCTAGTACTAGCGGGAGGTCCTACAATGAGCAGTTCTTC.

The CDR3 region is CASSFAASTGELFF. The CDR3 DNA reads as TGCGCCAGCAGCTTTGCGGCCTCCACCGGGGAGCTGTTTTTT. V usage is TRBV5-1 and J usage is TRBJ2-2; D is undetermined. Germline V CDR1 and CDR2: SGHRS, YFSETQ. CDR3 length: 14 amino acids. Between the trimmed V and J ends, which lost 2 bases and 4 bases, there was a span of 9 bases.

As concerns this clone: Other DNA sequences in the same sample also yield this CDR3. This chain uses TRBV7-6 with TRBJ1-2; 7 positions agree with TRBD1. The germline gives CDR1 SGHVS, CDR2 FNYEAQ. With 4 bases clipped from V and 5 bases from J, the junction kept 4 bases outside the gene matches. This CDR3 is built from 13 residues. CDR3 nucleotide sequence: TGTGCCAGCAGCTCAGACAGGGAATATGGCTACACCTTC. This gives the protein CASSSDREYGYTF.